Shown below are 21 T cell receptor beta chains from a single sample sequenced in a study of blood T cell repertoires in COVID-19. Libraries were prepared by immunoSEQ multiplex PCR; TCRdb keeps only in-frame clonotypes and omits some of them. The sample shows 140,000 to 150,000 clones, 88% of them seen only once. Sequenced material: PBMCs or T cells enriched from blood (not recorded which). The source of these receptors is a woman aged 25-40 years with acute COVID-19.

The chain links TRBV28 to TRBJ1-2; D remains ambiguous. The CDR3 is made up of 13 amino acids. Per the germline V gene, CDR1 is MDHEN and CDR2 is SYDVKM. V was cut by 3 bases and J by 4 bases, with 9 bases left in between. DNA of the CDR3: TGTGCCAGCAGTTTGAAGACGGGCTATGGCTACACCTTC. This sequence encodes CASSLKTGYGYTF.

The chain combines TRBV7-9 with TRBJ2-3; possible D gene TRBD1, 7 bases. CDR1 is SEHNR and CDR2 is FQNEAQ in the germline V gene (reference sequence). V lost 0 bases, J lost 0 bases, and 13 bases lay in between. The CDR3 contains 17 residues. The CDR3 loop reads CASSLAAGGTSTDTQYF. CDR3 bases: TGTGCCAGCAGCTTAGCGGCAGGGGGGACTAGCACAGATACGCAGTATTTT.

The chain is built from TRBV9 and TRBJ1-4; D is ambiguous. V dropped 0 bases and J dropped 4 bases, with 4 bases sitting between them. Looked up from germline, CDR1 is SGDLS and CDR2 is YYNGEE. The CDR3 is 13 residues long. The CDR3 loop is CASSVGSNEKLFF. CDR3 in DNA: TGTGCCAGCAGCGTAGGGAGTAATGAAAAACTGTTTTTT.

The J gene is TRBJ1-2, the V gene TRBV21-1; TRBD1, the table's D call, was not compared with the DNA. TRBV21-1 is flagged as a pseudogene. This CDR3 is 14 amino acids long. The chain's CDR3 is CASSIGQGARGYTF. The DNA for the CDR3 is TGTGCCAGCAGCATAGGACAGGGGGCAAGAGGCTACACCTTC.

This clone was counted a few times. The sample contains more than one DNA sequence encoding this CDR3. The chain links TRBV5-1 to TRBJ2-1; possible D gene TRBD2, 5 bases. Per the germline V gene, CDR1 is SGHRS and CDR2 is YFSETQ. The V gene lost 4 bases and the J gene lost 0 bases, with 11 bases spanning the gap. This CDR3 has 15 amino acids. DNA of the CDR3: TGCGCCAGCAGCCTCAGCGGAAGCTCCTACAATGAGCAGTTCTTC. It codes for CASSLSGSSYNEQFF.

The chain uses TRBV5-6 and TRBJ2-7; possible D gene TRBD1, 5 bases. The CDR3 consists of 14 residues. V lost 2 bases and J lost 1, with 10 bases in between. Germline V gene sequence: CDR1 SGHDT, CDR2 YYEEEE. The DNA for the CDR3 is TGTGCCAGCAGCTTCCAGGGCCAGTCCTACGAGCAGTACTTC. This translates into CASSFQGQSYEQYF.

The gene calls are TRBV19 and TRBJ2-2; 12 positions match TRBD1. V lost 6 bases and J lost 7; bases outside the gene matches: 12. CDR1 LNHDA and CDR2 SQIVND come from the germline V gene (reference sequence). The CDR3 extends over 17 amino acids. For the CDR3, the DNA is TGTGCCAGTAGGCGGGGGCCGGGACAGGGGGCAGGCGGGGAGCTGTTTTTT. It translates to CASRRGPGQGAGGELFF.

This chain links TRBV19 with TRBJ1-3; perhaps TRBD1 as D (6 bases). The V end was cut by 5 bases, the J end by 0 bases, with 14 bases between. CDR1 is LNHDA, CDR2 SQIVND, per germline (reference sequence). The CDR3 runs to 16 residues. Here the CDR3 DNA reads TGTGCCAGTAGTTCCACAGGGCCCTTCTCTGGAAACACCATATATTTT. It encodes CASSSTGPFSGNTIYF.

This clone was seen only a few times. The chain links TRBV11-2 to TRBJ1-4; TRBD1 matches 9 bases. Germline values: CDR1 SGHAT, CDR2 FQNNGV. The CDR3 is 15 amino acids. V dropped 6 bases and J dropped 7; count of bases not matched to a gene: 9. The CDR3 region has the DNA TGTGCCAGCAGTCTCACCGGGACAGGGACTGAAAAACTGTTTTTT. Its protein product is CASSLTGTGTEKLFF.

Here the CDR3 reads CASSFRGLAEAFF. The CDR3 DNA is TGTGCCAGCAGTTTTCGGGGGTTGGCTGAAGCTTTCTTT. This chain connects TRBV6-5 to TRBJ1-1, with a possible D match to TRBD1 (5 bases). Trimming took 4 bases from V and 6 from J, leaving 12 bases between them. The CDR3 consists of 13 residues. Germline CDR1 is MNHEY and CDR2 is SVGAGI.

This clone showed up just once. The chain joins TRBV1 to TRBJ2-1; the table's D call, TRBD2, has no DNA check behind it. TRBV1 is annotated as a pseudogene. The CDR3 runs to 19 residues. The CDR3 DNA reads as TGCACCAGCAGCCAAGGGAGCGGGAGGGCCATCCTCTCCTACAATGAGCAGTTCTTC. Amino acids: CTSSQGSGRAILSYNEQFF.

A note on this clone: The CDR3 end shows no conserved phenylalanine or tryptophan, and so a read error is likely. No DNA is shown, since the ends of the CDR3 on it are uncertain; the CDR3 is the one TCRdb lists. The chain links TRBV3-1 (or the pseudogene TRBV3-2) to TRBJ2-7; TRBD2, the table's D call, was not compared with the DNA. Ends included, the CDR3 has 8 residues. CDR1 and CDR2 (germline): LGHDT, YNNKEL (reference sequence). The CDR3 reads CASRYERE.

The rearrangement uses TRBV27 and TRBJ2-7, with D possibly TRBD2 on 6 matching bases. Germline CDR1 reads MNHEY; CDR2 reads SMNVEV (reference sequence). This CDR3 contains 17 residues. The V and J ends lost 1 base and 4 bases respectively, with 20 bases between them. The CDR3 here is CASSLFLGSMGTYEQYF. DNA of the CDR3: TGTGCCAGCAGTTTATTCCTCGGGTCTATGGGGACTTACGAGCAGTACTTC.

The chain couples TRBV4-1 to TRBJ1-1; tentatively, D is TRBD1 (5 bases). The germline CDR1 and CDR2 sequences are MGHRA and YSYEKL. Between the trimmed V and J ends, which lost 0 bases and 9 bases, there was a span of 8 bases. The CDR3 sequence is 12 residues long. CDR3 nucleotide sequence: TGCGCCAGCAGCCAAGATCAGGGCCAAGCTTTCTTT. It yields the protein CASSQDQGQAFF.

The V call is TRBV5-1, the J call TRBJ2-7; no reliable D call. The CDR3 contains 14 residues. Germline V gene lookup returns CDR1 SGHRS and CDR2 YFSETQ. V was pared by 2 bases and J by 6 bases, with 15 bases between. The CDR3 sequence: CASSLNPPASEQYF. The CDR3 region has the DNA TGCGCCAGCAGCTTAAATCCTCCAGCTAGCGAGCAGTACTTC.

The chain recombines TRBV7-6 with TRBJ2-2, with 7 bases matching TRBD2. With V trimmed by 7 bases and J by 0 bases, 8 bases remained unmatched. Looked up from germline, CDR1 is SGHVS and CDR2 is FNYEAQ. The CDR3 contains 16 residues. Here the CDR3 DNA reads TGTGCCAGCACCTTGGGACTAACCCCGAACACCGGGGAGCTGTTTTTT. The encoded protein is CASTLGLTPNTGELFF. Together with reference TRBV7-6 and TRBJ2-2, the CDR3 gives the full variable domain: GAGVSQSPRYKVTKRGQDVALRCDPISGHVSLYWYRQALGQGPEFLTYFNYEAQQDKSGLPNDRFSAERPEGSISTLTIQRTEQRDSAMYRCASTLGLTPNTGELFFGEGSRLTVL.

The rearrangement joins TRBV2 to TRBJ2-2; TRBD2 aligns across 12 bases. The germline CDR1 and CDR2 sequences are SNHLY and FYNNEI. V lost 5 bases, J lost 3 bases, and 4 bases stayed unmatched. This CDR3 is 16 amino acids long. CDR3 in DNA: TGTGCCAGCAGTTCGGGACTAGCGGGCTACACCGGGGAGCTGTTTTTT. Its protein product is CASSSGLAGYTGELFF.

This sequence joins TRBV29-1 and TRBJ1-2; D not resolved. Germline CDR1 and CDR2: SQVTM and ANQGSEA. This CDR3 region has 12 residues. V was clipped by 4 bases and J by 4 bases, with 10 bases between them. CDR3: CSVALTAYGYTF. CDR3 bases: TGCAGCGTTGCCCTTACAGCCTATGGCTACACCTTC.

This chain joins TRBV5-4 and TRBJ2-7; D unresolved. Germline CDR1 and CDR2: SGHNT and YYREEE (reference sequence). V was shortened by 3 bases and J by 2 bases, with 3 bases between the two germline ends. The CDR3 runs to 11 residues. CDR3 protein: CASSSAYEQYF. Written as DNA, the CDR3 is TGTGCCAGCAGCTCCGCCTACGAGCAGTACTTC.

The chain combines TRBV2 with TRBJ1-2; D is possibly TRBD1 (6 bases). CDR1 and CDR2 (germline): SNHLY, FYNNEI. V was trimmed by 6 bases and J by 1 base, leaving 15 bases between them. This CDR3 region has 15 residues. The CDR3 nucleotides are TGTGCCAGCAGGGGAGCAAGCAGGGGTAACTATGGCTACACCTTC. Translated, it gives CASRGASRGNYGYTF. Filled out from reference TRBV2 and TRBJ1-2, the complete variable domain reads EPEVTQTPSHQVTQMGQEVILRCVPISNHLYFYWYRQILGQKVEFLVSFYNNEISEKSEIFDDQFSVERPDGSNFTLKIRSTKLEDSAMYFCASRGASRGNYGYTFGSGTRLTVV.

This clone was seen more than once but under ten times. The rearrangement uses TRBV5-1 and TRBJ2-2, with TRBD1 identical over 8 bases. Germline CDR1 is SGHRS and CDR2 is YFSETQ. This CDR3 comprises 16 residues. Trimming took 0 bases from V and 1 from J; bases not matched to a gene: 2. The CDR3 loop reads CASSLDGQGNTGELFF. The CDR3 DNA follows: TGCGCCAGCAGCTTGGATGGACAGGGGAACACCGGGGAGCTGTTTTTT.